Presented here are 22 T cell receptor beta chains from one specimen sequenced in a study of lymphopenia after photon versus proton radiotherapy (dated by TCRdb to the late 2010s). Library creation used the immunoSEQ multiplex PCR assay. As stored in TCRdb, this immuneACCESS dataset retains in-frame rearrangements with V and J assigned. A fraction of the clones does not appear; measured against another copy, unresolved V genes explain less than half of the discrepancy, and the remainder lacks a known reason. The sample yields fewer than 20,000 clones; about 92% were counted once. The leading ten clones occupy around 1.7% of the sample. The sample consisted of peripheral blood, taken from a patient treated with photon-based radiotherapy. The origin of the receptors is a woman aged 40 to 49 with cholangiocarcinoma.

The J gene is TRBJ1-5, the V gene TRBV2, with 9 bases that match TRBD1. The CDR3 consists of 15 residues. Germline trimming cut 5 bases from V and 7 bases from J; bases unmatched to any gene: 9. CDR1 is SNHLY, CDR2 FYNNEI, per germline. The CDR3: CASSLDRGAGQPQHF. The DNA for the CDR3 is TGTGCCAGCAGTTTGGACAGGGGCGCTGGGCAGCCCCAGCATTTT.

This chain joins TRBV5-5 and TRBJ2-3; either TRBD1 or TRBD2 may supply D (5 bases each). Trimming cost V 4 bases and J 1 base, with 16 bases left between them. The CDR3 is 16 residues long. CDR1 is SGHKS, CDR2 YYEKEE, per germline (reference sequence). Written as DNA, the CDR3 is TGTGCCAGCAGCAACCACGAGGGGCGGGGCACAGATACGCAGTATTTT. It translates to CASSNHEGRGTDTQYF.

This chain links TRBV5-1 with TRBJ2-3; D possibly uses TRBD1 or TRBD2 (7 bases each). The CDR3 extends over 17 amino acids. Germline V gene sequence: CDR1 SGHRS, CDR2 YFSETQ. The V gene lost 4 bases and the J gene lost 3 bases, with 21 bases spanning the gap. CDR3: CASSQGEGAFFTDTQYF. The CDR3 DNA is TGCGCCAGCAGCCAGGGGGAGGGGGCCTTTTTTACAGATACGCAGTATTTT.

This chain joins TRBV5-1 and TRBJ1-1; D remains ambiguous. V was pared by 0 bases and J by 6 bases, with 9 bases between. The CDR3 loop spans 13 amino acids. Germline V gene data show CDR1 as SGHRS and CDR2 as YFSETQ. CDR3 nucleotide sequence: TGCGCCAGCAGCTTGGCCGGGGTCTCTGAAGCTTTCTTT. Amino acid sequence: CASSLAGVSEAFF.

The chain links TRBV6-5 to TRBJ1-1; a weak D match, TRBD1 (6 bases). The germline V gene encodes CDR1 MNHEY and CDR2 SVGAGI. V was cut by 8 bases and J by 0 bases, with 16 bases left in between. This CDR3 region has 15 residues. The CDR3 is CASQDTGTMNTEAFF. CDR3 sequence (DNA): TGTGCCAGCCAAGACACAGGGACCATGAACACTGAAGCTTTCTTT.

This chain connects TRBV5-1 to TRBJ2-1, with TRBD2 matching over 12 bases. The V gene's germline CDR1 is SGHRS and CDR2 YFSETQ. Germline trimming cut 3 bases from V and 0 bases from J; bases unmatched to any gene: 4. CDR3 length: 17 amino acids. The CDR3 sequence is CASSWTSGTRSYNEQFF. The CDR3 DNA is TGCGCCAGCAGCTGGACTAGCGGGACCCGCTCCTACAATGAGCAGTTCTTC.

This chain connects TRBV4-1 to TRBJ1-3; D unclear. Per germline, CDR1 MGHRA and CDR2 YSYEKL. The V and J ends lost 1 base and 0 bases respectively, with 13 bases between them. This CDR3 contains 17 residues. CDR3 protein: CASSQGESLLSGNTIYF. CDR3 coding DNA: TGCGCCAGCAGCCAAGGCGAGAGTCTCCTCTCTGGAAACACCATATATTTT.

The V gene is TRBV7-8, the J gene TRBJ2-2, with D perhaps being TRBD1 or TRBD2 (5 bases each). Germline V CDR1 and CDR2: SGHVS, FQNEAQ. The CDR3 runs 17 residues. Trimming took 8 bases from V and 3 from J, leaving 22 bases between them. The CDR3 loop is CASGGGATLLYTGELFF. In DNA, the CDR3 is TGTGCCAGCGGGGGTGGGGCGACCCTGCTATACACCGGGGAGCTGTTTTTT.

This chain links TRBV6-1 with TRBJ1-1, with TRBD1 as a possible D gene (6 bases). The CDR3 covers 15 residues. With 2 bases removed from V and 3 bases from J, the gap between germline ends came to 13 bases. Looked up from germline, CDR1 is MNHNS and CDR2 is SASEGT. In DNA, the CDR3 is TGTGCCAGCAGTGAATCGGGGGCTTGGGACACTGAAGCTTTCTTT. Its protein is CASSESGAWDTEAFF.

The chain uses TRBV15 and TRBJ2-1; no clear D. CDR1 and CDR2 (germline): LNHNV, YYDKDF (reference sequence). V gave up 2 bases and J gave up 2 bases, with 7 bases separating them. The CDR3 contains 14 residues. The CDR3 coding sequence is TGTGCCACCAGCAGACAGTTTCCCTACAATGAGCAGTTCTTC. Its translation is CATSRQFPYNEQFF.

This chain uses TRBV27 with TRBJ1-4, with no clear D. The germline V gene encodes CDR1 MNHEY and CDR2 SMNVEV (reference sequence). This CDR3 is 13 amino acids long. V dropped 6 bases and J dropped 7 bases, with 12 bases sitting between them. CDR3 loop: CASSARVGEKLFF. CDR3 DNA sequence: TGTGCCAGCAGCGCACGGGTCGGTGAAAAACTGTTTTTT.

The V call is TRBV4-2, the J call TRBJ1-1, with 7 bases aligning to TRBD1. V shed 4 bases, J shed 1 base, and the junction held 6 bases outside the gene matches. This CDR3 is built from 15 residues. CDR1 and CDR2 (germline): LGHNA, YNFKEQ. The DNA for the CDR3 is TGTGCCAGCAGCCCCACGGGACAGTCGAACACTGAAGCTTTCTTT. Protein product: CASSPTGQSNTEAFF.

The chain recombines TRBV27 with TRBJ1-4; D is unresolved. The germline gives CDR1 MNHEY, CDR2 SMNVEV (reference sequence). CDR3 length: 16 residues. Trimming removed 2 bases at V and 0 bases at J, with 10 bases between. The CDR3 DNA reads as TGTGCCAGCAGTTTAGAGACCTCGACAACTAATGAAAAACTGTTTTTT. Its protein product is CASSLETSTTNEKLFF.

The chain combines TRBV5-6 with TRBJ2-2, with 9 bases fitting TRBD2. From germline, CDR1 is SGHDT and CDR2 YYEEEE. J lost 4 bases, V lost 4 bases, and 8 bases had no gene match. The CDR3 extends over 16 amino acids. The CDR3 DNA is TGTGCCAGCAGCCCGGGGCGGGGGGGAAGCACCGGGGAGCTGTTTTTT. Its translation is CASSPGRGGSTGELFF. Together with reference TRBV5-6 and TRBJ2-2, the CDR3 gives the full variable domain: DAGVTQSPTHLIKTRGQQVTLRCSPKSGHDTVSWYQQALGQGPQFIFQYYEEEERQRGNFPDRFSGHQFPNYSSELNVNALLLGDSALYLCASSPGRGGSTGELFFGEGSRLTVL.

This rearrangement joins TRBV19 to TRBJ2-7; D assignment may be TRBD1 or TRBD2 (5 bases each). Deletions cut 3 bases from V and 0 bases from J, with 6 bases between. CDR3 length: 13 amino acids. Per germline, CDR1 LNHDA and CDR2 SQIVND (reference sequence). The CDR3 region is CASSIGTSYEQYF. CDR3 DNA sequence: TGTGCCAGTAGTATCGGGACCTCCTACGAGCAGTACTTC.

The CDR3 here is CASSRDLPGQGAYGYTF. CDR3 nucleotides: TGCGCCAGCAGCAGAGATCTACCGGGACAGGGTGCCTATGGCTACACCTTC. The rearrangement joins TRBV5-1 to TRBJ1-2; TRBD1 agrees at 9 bases. V was pared by 4 bases and J by 4 bases, with 14 bases of the junction left unmatched. The CDR3 has 17 residues. Germline V CDR1 and CDR2: SGHRS, YFSETQ. Full variable domain (missing parts from reference TRBV5-1 and TRBJ1-2): KAGVTQTPRYLIKTRGQQVTLSCSPISGHRSVSWYQQTPGQGLQFLFEYFSETQRNKGNFPGRFSGRQFSNSRSEMNVSTLELGDSALYLCASSRDLPGQGAYGYTFGSGTRLTVV.

This CDR3 reads CASSSRTSGGALTDTQYF. The CDR3 nucleotides are TGTGCCAGCAGTTCTCGGACTAGCGGGGGGGCCCTGACAGATACGCAGTATTTT. The rearrangement links TRBV27 to TRBJ2-3; TRBD2 aligns across 15 bases. CDR3 length equals 18 residues. V was pared by 4 bases and J by 3 bases, with 8 bases of the junction left unmatched. Germline V lookup: CDR1 MNHEY, CDR2 SMNVEV (reference sequence).

V usage is TRBV5-1 and J usage is TRBJ2-3; no firm D call. This CDR3 spans 15 amino acids. V was cut by 2 bases and J by 0 bases, with 10 bases left in between. CDR1 SGHRS and CDR2 YFSETQ come from the germline V gene. The CDR3 DNA follows: TGCGCCAGCAGCTTCGACATTACTAGCACAGATACGCAGTATTTT. This encodes CASSFDITSTDTQYF.

The chain recombines TRBV7-2 with TRBJ1-1, with D perhaps matching TRBD1 (5 bases). Trimming removed 4 bases at V and 5 bases at J, with 5 bases between. This CDR3 contains 11 residues. Germline V gene data show CDR1 as SGHTA and CDR2 as FQGNSA. The CDR3 is CASSWGTEAFF. The CDR3 DNA reads TGTGCCAGCAGCTGGGGGACTGAAGCTTTCTTT.

This chain connects TRBV5-6 to TRBJ1-1; TRBD1 aligns across 10 bases. Germline trimming cut 0 bases from V and 4 bases from J; bases unmatched to any gene: 6. Per the germline V gene, CDR1 is SGHDT and CDR2 is YYEEEE. The CDR3 sequence is 16 residues long. The CDR3 protein is CASSLGATGGFTEAFF. CDR3 in DNA: TGTGCCAGCAGCTTGGGGGCGACAGGGGGCTTCACTGAAGCTTTCTTT.

In this sample, this clone turned up once. J is TRBJ2-1 and V is TRBV19; 7 nucleotides agree with TRBD1. Germline loops: CDR1 LNHDA, CDR2 SQIVND (reference sequence). The CDR3 totals 16 residues. V lost 3 bases and J lost 0; bases outside the gene matches: 5. In DNA, the CDR3 is TGTGCCAGTAGTATCTCAGGGGGAGCCTCCTACAATGAGCAGTTCTTC. Its translation: CASSISGGASYNEQFF.

The CDR3 DNA follows: TGTGCCAGCAGCGGGGCGCGGGGAGAGCAGTACTTC. Protein: CASSGARGEQYF. The chain combines TRBV9 with TRBJ2-7; D is perhaps TRBD2 (6 bases). Per germline, CDR1 SGDLS and CDR2 YYNGEE. The CDR3 is 12 amino acids. Trimming cost V 3 bases and J 7 bases, with 11 bases left between them.